The 32 T cell receptor beta chains given below trace back to one sample, sequenced in a study of cytomegalovirus exposure and HLA in healthy donors. Amplification used 60 Vbeta primers and 13 Jbeta primers. Here immunoSEQ multiplex PCR was the method, and the copy in TCRdb shows in-frame clones only, minus some. The repertoire holds approximately 150,000 clones, with 84% as singletons. The specimen was PBMCs. These receptors all stem from a girl aged 5-17 years in good health and CMV-seropositive.

This clone came up a few times. V and J are TRBV11-3 and TRBJ2-3; 10 bases are a match to TRBD2. V lost 3 bases to trimming and J lost 0 bases; unmatched junction nucleotides: 3. The V gene's germline CDR1 is SGHNT and CDR2 YENEEA. This CDR3 spans 16 amino acids. CDR3 protein: CASSLLAGGSTDTQYF. The DNA of the CDR3 is TGTGCCAGCAGCTTGTTAGCGGGGGGCAGCACAGATACGCAGTATTTT.

V gene TRBV7-9 combines with J gene TRBJ1-6; TRBD1 might be the D (6 bases). V lost 6 bases and J 5 bases, leaving 8 bases between the germline ends. The CDR3 runs to 13 residues. Germline CDR1 is SEHNR and CDR2 is FQNEAQ (reference sequence). The CDR3 nucleotides are TGTGCCAGCAGGTACAGGGATAATTCACCCCTCCACTTT. It codes for CASRYRDNSPLHF.

The chain combines TRBV14 with TRBJ1-2, with a weak D call TRBD1 (6 bases). The V gene lost 5 bases and the J gene lost 7 bases, with 23 bases spanning the gap. CDR1 and CDR2 (germline): SGHDN, FVKESK. The CDR3 is 16 residues long. CDR3 in DNA: TGTGCCAGCAGCTGGGCCCCAGTTTTCGGACAGATTGGCTACACCTTC. Its translation is CASSWAPVFGQIGYTF.

The chain has TRBV18 and TRBJ1-2, with TRBD1 matching 9 bases. The CDR3 is 13 amino acids. Germline-derived CDR1 and CDR2 are KGHSH and LQKENI. The V gene end was trimmed by 4 bases and the J gene end by 5 bases; junction bases not matched to a gene: 2. The CDR3 sequence is CASSLGTGYGYTF. CDR3 nucleotide sequence: TGTGCCAGCTCACTCGGGACAGGGTATGGCTACACCTTC.

This sequence joins TRBV27 and TRBJ2-5, with 10 bases aligning to TRBD1. The CDR3 extends over 14 amino acids. Germline V gene data show CDR1 as MNHEY and CDR2 as SMNVEV (reference sequence). V shed 5 bases and J 9 bases; nucleotides not matched to a gene: 9. The CDR3 DNA reads as TGTGCCAGCAGTACCGGGACAGGGGAGGGGGCCCAGTACTTC. Its translation is CASSTGTGEGAQYF.

The chain links TRBV4-1 to TRBJ1-2, with 7 nucleotides matching TRBD1. Per the germline V gene, CDR1 is MGHRA and CDR2 is YSYEKL. Trimming removed 0 bases from V and 4 bases from J; junction bases left unmatched: 8. The CDR3 runs to 16 residues. In DNA form, the CDR3 reads TGCGCCAGCAGCCAAGACAGGGGGGCGAGCGTCTATGGCTACACCTTC. It yields the protein CASSQDRGASVYGYTF.

The chain recombines TRBV19 with TRBJ1-2; D uncertain. V lost 5 bases and J 5 bases, leaving 9 bases between the germline ends. In germline, CDR1 is LNHDA, CDR2 SQIVND (reference sequence). The CDR3 has 12 residues. CDR3: CASSPADYGYTF. DNA of the CDR3: TGTGCCAGTAGTCCGGCGGATTATGGCTACACCTTC. Using reference TRBV19 and TRBJ1-2 for the parts outside the CDR3, the full variable domain is DGGITQSPKYLFRKEGQNVTLSCEQNLNHDAMYWYRQDPGQGLRLIYYSQIVNDFQKGDIAEGYSVSREKKESFPLTVTSAQKNPTAFYLCASSPADYGYTFGSGTRLTVV.

The rearrangement joins TRBV5-1 to TRBJ2-7, with TRBD1 matching over 7 bases. Germline lookup yields CDR1 SGHRS and CDR2 YFSETQ. J was trimmed by 4 bases and V by 4 bases; bases with no gene match: 11. The CDR3 covers 15 residues. The CDR3 reads CASSVVRDSIYEQYF. Written as DNA, the CDR3 is TGCGCCAGCAGCGTGGTCCGGGACAGCATATACGAGCAGTACTTC.

V gene TRBV2 combines with J gene TRBJ1-1, with D maybe TRBD1 (5 bases). CDR3 size: 14 residues. V lost 6 bases to trimming and J lost 0 bases, with 11 bases between them. In germline, CDR1 is SNHLY, CDR2 FYNNEI. The CDR3, as DNA: TGTGCCAGCAGGTTCCAGGGTCTGAACACTGAAGCTTTCTTT. Protein sequence: CASRFQGLNTEAFF.

The chain joins TRBV19 to TRBJ1-1, with D tentatively TRBD1 (6 bases). The CDR3 runs to 16 residues. Germline V gene lookup returns CDR1 LNHDA and CDR2 SQIVND (reference sequence). Trimming stripped 1 base from V and 2 bases from J, with 14 bases between. CDR3: CASSIASLGGNTEAFF. CDR3 nucleotides: TGTGCCAGTAGTATAGCAAGTTTAGGGGGAAACACTGAAGCTTTCTTT.

With regard to this clone: The sample has other DNA sequences that encode this CDR3 too. This chain joins TRBV29-1 and TRBJ2-1, with 12 positions matching TRBD2. Per germline, CDR1 SQVTM and CDR2 ANQGSEA. J lost 2 bases, V lost 7 bases, and 0 bases had no gene match. The CDR3 runs to 13 residues. CDR3 sequence (DNA): TGCAGCGCTAGCGGGGGGGCCTACAATGAGCAGTTCTTC. This gives the protein CSASGGAYNEQFF.

The chain carries TRBV19 and TRBJ2-7; D is perhaps TRBD1 (6 bases). The length of the CDR3 is 15 residues. The ends were cut back, 2 bases at V and 4 bases at J, with 15 bases in the middle. Germline values: CDR1 LNHDA, CDR2 SQIVND (reference sequence). The CDR3, as DNA: TGTGCCAGTAGTATACGAGGGGGACGGGTTTACGAGCAGTACTTC. Its translation: CASSIRGGRVYEQYF.

The chain has TRBV7-8 and TRBJ2-5; D gene ambiguous. V shed 1 base and J shed 5 bases, with 20 bases lying between them. The CDR3 has 17 residues. Germline-derived CDR1 and CDR2 are SGHVS and FQNEAQ. CDR3 bases: TGTGCCAGCAGCTTAGTCTTCGTCCCAGCTCCCGGGGAGACCCAGTACTTC. It yields the protein CASSLVFVPAPGETQYF.

The chain combines TRBV9 with TRBJ1-5; D gene uncertain. This CDR3 is 14 amino acids long. The V end was cut by 3 bases, the J end by 4 bases, with 11 bases between. CDR1 SGDLS and CDR2 YYNGEE come from the germline V gene. The chain's CDR3 is CASSGEDTNQPQHF. The CDR3 DNA reads TGTGCCAGCAGCGGAGAAGACACGAATCAGCCCCAGCATTTT.

This clone turned up a few times. This chain uses TRBV7-3 with TRBJ1-5; the match to TRBD1 covers 7 bases. CDR3 length: 13 residues. Germline V gene sequence: CDR1 SGHTA, CDR2 FQGTGA. V gave up 5 bases and J gave up 10 bases; unmatched junction bases: 8. The CDR3 loop reads CASSRYRGDPQHF. CDR3 sequence (DNA): TGTGCCAGCAGCAGATACAGGGGAGATCCCCAGCATTTT.

The chain employs TRBV7-6 and TRBJ2-7, with D tentatively TRBD1 (6 bases). CDR3 length: 14 residues. The germline CDR1 and CDR2 sequences are SGHVS and FNYEAQ. Trimming took 5 bases from V and 0 from J, leaving 11 bases between them. The CDR3 loop is CASSNRDTSYEQYF. The CDR3 coding sequence is TGTGCCAGCAGCAATAGGGACACCTCCTACGAGCAGTACTTC.

In this sample, this clone turned up once. The chain combines TRBV12-5 with TRBJ1-5; unclear D gene. The V end was cut by 4 bases, the J end by 4 bases, with 14 bases between. Germline V CDR1 and CDR2: LGHNT, FRNRAP. The CDR3 spans 15 residues. The CDR3 DNA reads TGTGCTAGTGGTTCCAACGGGTCGATTAATCAGCCCCAGCATTTT. Translating gives CASGSNGSINQPQHF.

This clone was recorded only once. This chain connects TRBV29-1 to TRBJ1-5; no clear D gene. CDR3 length equals 14 residues. The V gene lost 5 bases and the J gene lost 3 bases, with 14 bases spanning the gap. The germline V gene has CDR1 SQVTM and CDR2 ANQGSEA. The CDR3 loop is CSVRYGGDNQPQHF. The CDR3 nucleotides read TGCAGCGTTCGTTACGGAGGAGACAATCAGCCCCAGCATTTT.

The chain is built from TRBV5-1 and TRBJ1-4; TRBD1 is a possible D gene (5 bases). From germline, CDR1 is SGHRS and CDR2 YFSETQ. CDR3 length: 17 residues. With 1 base removed from V and 7 bases from J, the gap between germline ends came to 20 bases. In DNA, the CDR3 is TGCGCCAGCAGCTTGCCACTCTTCGACTCGGGGGGTGAAAAACTGTTTTTT. It yields the protein CASSLPLFDSGGEKLFF.

The rearrangement joins TRBV27 to TRBJ1-3; possibly TRBD1 for D (5 bases). Looked up from germline, CDR1 is MNHEY and CDR2 is SMNVEV (reference sequence). The CDR3 sequence is 16 residues long. Trimming shortened V by 6 bases and J by 0 bases, and 15 bases separated the two germline ends. The DNA for the CDR3 is TGTGCCAGCAGACCCTCCGACAGCTCCTCTGGAAACACCATATATTTT. Translated, it gives CASRPSDSSSGNTIYF.

The gene calls are TRBV5-8 and TRBJ1-5; TRBD1 is a possible D gene (5 bases). Trimming shortened V by 5 bases and J by 2 bases, and 17 bases separated the two germline ends. The germline CDR1 and CDR2 sequences are SGHTS and YDEGEE. This CDR3 has 16 amino acids. The CDR3 region is CASSKTRGSGNQPQHF. CDR3 DNA sequence: TGTGCCAGCAGTAAAACGCGGGGCTCGGGCAATCAGCCCCAGCATTTT.

In the case of this clone: Distinct nucleotide sequences in the sample also encode this CDR3. The chain links TRBV13 to TRBJ1-6; TRBD1 matches at 7 bases. Germline CDR1 PRHDT, CDR2 FYEKMQ (reference sequence). V was pared by 5 bases and J by 7 bases, with 8 bases of the junction left unmatched. The CDR3 covers 15 residues. The CDR3 DNA sequence: TGTGCCAGCAGCCTAGTGACAGGGAAGAATTCACCCCTCCACTTT. Protein product: CASSLVTGKNSPLHF.

The chain links TRBV5-1 to TRBJ2-7; D call uncertain. CDR3 length: 13 amino acids. Germline-derived CDR1 and CDR2 are SGHRS and YFSETQ. V was clipped by 6 bases and J by 5 bases, with 15 bases between them. As DNA, the CDR3 is TGCGCCAGCAAAGAAGGAATGGGCCACGAGCAGTACTTC. It codes for CASKEGMGHEQYF.

The count of this clone is one. The CDR3 sequence is CASNPGGLFTGELFF. The CDR3, as DNA: TGTGCCAGCAACCCCGGGGGTTTATTTACCGGGGAGCTGTTTTTT. The chain carries TRBV6-1 and TRBJ2-2, with D tentatively TRBD2 (6 bases). Looked up from germline, CDR1 is MNHNS and CDR2 is SASEGT. The V end lost 7 bases, the J end lost 5 bases, and 17 bases lay between the germline ends. The CDR3 is 15 amino acids.

Points on this clone: Other DNA sequences in the same sample also yield this CDR3. The chain recombines TRBV5-1 with TRBJ1-1, with TRBD1 matching 9 bases. CDR1 SGHRS and CDR2 YFSETQ come from the germline V gene. The CDR3 contains 14 residues. Trimming cost V 4 bases and J 1 base; bases outside gene matches: 2. The CDR3 here is CASSGGQGNTEAFF. Here the CDR3 DNA reads TGCGCCAGCAGCGGGGGACAGGGGAACACTGAAGCTTTCTTT.

The rearrangement links TRBV2 to TRBJ2-7; TRBD1 aligns across 8 bases. Trimming cost V 11 bases and J 4 bases; bases outside gene matches: 13. The CDR3 has 14 residues. Germline V gene lookup returns CDR1 SNHLY and CDR2 FYNNEI. This CDR3 is CAGRPGQATYEQYF. The CDR3 nucleotides read TGTGCCGGCCGGCCGGGACAGGCGACATACGAGCAGTACTTC.

The rearrangement uses TRBV6-6 and TRBJ2-4; TRBD2 matches 7 bases. The J segment lost 1 base and the V segment lost 5 bases, leaving 8 bases of the junction unmatched. The CDR3 length is 16 residues. Germline loops: CDR1 MNHNY, CDR2 SVGAGI (reference sequence). The CDR3 protein is CASSSFREGAKNIQYF. The CDR3 nucleotides read TGTGCCAGCAGTAGTTTCAGGGAGGGGGCCAAAAACATTCAGTACTTC.

Details on this clone: Germline is not matched at one junction end, which may reflect a read error. This chain uses TRBV6-5 with TRBJ1-1; D unclear. Germline values: CDR1 MNHEY, CDR2 SVGAGI. The CDR3 covers 14 residues. CDR3 loop: CASSQASMNPEAFF. Here the CDR3 DNA reads TGTGCCAGCAGTCAAGCTTCCATGAACCCTGAAGCTTTCTTT.

The chain joins TRBV7-2 to TRBJ1-3; no clear D. Germline V gives CDR1 SGHTA, CDR2 FQGNSA. V dropped 1 base and J dropped 4 bases, with 11 bases sitting between them. The CDR3 runs 15 residues. CDR3 residues: CASSLETGAGNTIYF. The CDR3 DNA reads as TGTGCCAGCAGCTTAGAAACCGGTGCGGGAAACACCATATATTTT.

The V gene is TRBV14, the J gene TRBJ2-3, with 9 positions matching TRBD1. Trimming cost V 5 bases and J 4 bases; bases outside gene matches: 7. The germline V gene has CDR1 SGHDN and CDR2 FVKESK. The CDR3 is 15 residues long. CDR3 residues: CASSIHRGRPDTQYF. In DNA, the CDR3 is TGTGCCAGCAGCATCCACAGGGGGCGTCCAGATACGCAGTATTTT.

The rearrangement links TRBV9 to TRBJ2-5, with a tentative D call TRBD1 (6 bases). Germline values: CDR1 SGDLS, CDR2 YYNGEE. V shed 4 bases and J shed 5 bases, with 18 bases lying between them. The CDR3 covers 15 residues. For the CDR3, the DNA is TGTGCCAGCAGCCCTAGCAATCAGGGGATGGAGACCCAGTACTTC. Translation: CASSPSNQGMETQYF.

This clone was observed once. The chain employs TRBV9 and TRBJ1-5, with a weak D call TRBD1 (6 bases). The length of the CDR3 is 16 residues. The V and J ends lost 1 base and 3 bases respectively, with 14 bases between them. Germline V CDR1 and CDR2: SGDLS, YYNGEE. The CDR3 protein is CASSVRAGDPNQPQHF. The DNA of the CDR3 is TGTGCCAGCAGCGTACGGGCAGGGGACCCCAATCAGCCCCAGCATTTT.